This T cell receptor beta chain was identified in a study of OX40 agonist ivuxolimab in advanced cancers. About the study: The dose of intravenous ivuxolimab that patients received every 2 weeks ranged from 0.01 to 10 mg/kg. Previous treatment with anti-PD-1, anti-PD-L1 or anti-CTLA-4 therapy was allowed; about 40% had received some. One patient with hepatocellular carcinoma and two with cutaneous melanoma, three in all, had partial responses.

CDR3 size: 16 residues. TCRdb's table, derived via immunoSEQ multiplex PCR, lists solely in-frame clones and lacks some. The sample lists tens of thousands of clones; roughly 85% were seen once. Samples of blood were obtained at baseline, on cycle 4 day 1, and on cycle 7 day 1. This TCR came from an adult with an advanced solid tumor such as melanoma, head and neck, liver or kidney cancer. Material: CD4+ or CD8+ T cells sorted from blood, obtained in a trial of the OX40 agonist ivuxolimab. This chain uses TRBV21-1 with TRBJ1-1; whether TRBD1, the table's D call, matches the DNA was not checked. TRBV21-1 is labeled a pseudogene. CDR3 nucleotide sequence: TGTGCCAGCAGCTCCCGACAGCGCTGGATGAACACTGAAGCTTTCTTT. It yields the protein CASSSRQRWMNTEAFF.